This TCR beta chain was documented in a study of T cell responses to AZD1222 COVID-19 vaccine. Study-wide findings and caveats: A mostly white British donor set with more females was recruited, and clonal diversity was possibly underestimated.

About this clone itself: The antigen remains unidentified.

Measured with immunoSEQ multiplex PCR; TCRdb has only the in-frame clones, and not every one. In the table there are about 78,000 clones, about 82% of which are singletons. The CDR3 extends over 14 amino acids. The junction had 7 bases not matched to a gene; V was cut back by 6 bases and J by 5 bases. Germline V gene sequence: CDR1 MGHDK, CDR2 SYGVNS. The chain joins TRBV25-1 to TRBJ2-1, with TRBD2 matching 7 bases. Specimen: peripheral blood, collected on day 0 of AZD1222 vaccination. The TCR was taken from an adult in good health. CDR3 nucleotides: TGTGCCAGCAGGGGGCTAGCGGAACACAATGAGCAGTTCTTC. It encodes CASRGLAEHNEQFF.